These 6 T cell receptor beta chains came from one sample sequenced in a study of T cells after yellow fever vaccination. Each CDR3 protein gets one entry after TCRdb re-called the 5' RACE reads with MiXCR. This sample yields roughly 190,000 distinct CDR3 sequences, of which roughly 11% are seen a single time; about 38% belongs to the top ten. The sample in question was CD8+ T cells sorted from PBMCs, obtained 15 days after the yellow fever booster vaccination. These TCRs come from a man aged 18 to 29 who received the YFV17D yellow fever vaccine.

This clonotype was observed a handful of times. The chain has TRBV9 and TRBJ2-7; TRBD1 might be the D (6 bases). The germline V gene has CDR1 SGDLS and CDR2 YYNGEE. The CDR3 runs 15 residues. Trimming left V 3 bases short and J 0 bases short, with 13 bases between. The CDR3 is CASSASGHFSYEQYF. CDR3 DNA: TGTGCCAGCAGCGCATCGGGACACTTCTCCTACGAGCAGTACTTC.

This chain connects TRBV27 to TRBJ2-3; D is ambiguous. V lost 0 bases to trimming and J lost 3 bases, with 16 bases between them. Germline loops: CDR1 MNHEY, CDR2 SMNVEV (reference sequence). CDR3 size: 17 residues. The CDR3, as DNA: TGTGCCAGCAGTTTATCCCACCTCGCCGCCATGACAGATACGCAGTATTTT. Encoded protein: CASSLSHLAAMTDTQYF.

The rearrangement joins TRBV12-3 or TRBV12-4 to TRBJ2-2, with 8 bases matching TRBD1. The CDR3 covers 12 residues. V lost 5 bases, J lost 7 bases, and 0 bases stayed unmatched. The DNA for the CDR3 is TGTGCCAGCAGTACAGGGGGCGGGGAGCTGTTTTTT. Protein product: CASSTGGGELFF.

This clonotype has more than one count but fewer than ten. The chain joins TRBV7-8 to TRBJ2-3; 14 bases line up with TRBD2. The CDR3 spans 17 residues. Losses at the gene ends were 5 bases for V and 3 bases for J; bases not matched to a gene: 7. The germline gives CDR1 SGHVS, CDR2 FQNEAQ. The CDR3 protein is CASSPQRLAGGTDTQYF. The CDR3 coding sequence is TGTGCCAGCAGCCCGCAACGACTAGCGGGGGGGACAGATACGCAGTATTTT.

The V call is TRBV5-1, the J call TRBJ2-5, with D possibly TRBD2 on 7 matching bases. Per germline, CDR1 SGHRS and CDR2 YFSETQ. This CDR3 has 23 amino acids. With 3 bases removed from V and 0 bases from J, the gap between germline ends came to 36 bases. The CDR3 spells CASSYPAPGQRGFLAVNQETQYF. CDR3 coding DNA: TGCGCCAGCAGCTACCCCGCCCCCGGACAAAGGGGGTTTCTAGCGGTGAACCAAGAGACCCAGTACTTC.

This clonotype was found a few times. This chain links TRBV12-3 or TRBV12-4 with TRBJ2-2; 12 nucleotides align to TRBD2. CDR3 size: 16 residues. The V gene end was trimmed by 3 bases and the J gene end by 6 bases; junction bases not matched to a gene: 5. CDR3 sequence (DNA): TGTGCCAGCAGTTTGACGGGACTAGCGGGCGCCGGGGAGCTGTTTTTT. Translating it yields CASSLTGLAGAGELFF.